The table lists the clone carrying this T cell receptor (beta chain) with many counts. Its antigen is not known. The sample's time point: longitudinal time-point 2. Healthy control samples came from blood bank volunteers in Maryland, USA. This specimen comes from a study of neurological immune-mediated disorders. Notes on the study in general: CDR3 amino acid sequences found in expanded clones were never shared across subjects, suggesting private repertoires in all groups.

It was by 5'RACE with 10-nucleotide random UMIs that the cDNA was made. Every sequencing run drew on 15-18 subjects and yielded over 200 million TCR-beta sequences. TCRdb analysed the 5' RACE reads with MiXCR anew, one entry per CDR3 protein. The sample holds more than 30,000 distinct CDR3 sequences, about an eighth seen once. The clonotype was recovered from a woman in her forties in good health. The sequencing input was PBMCs.

The CDR3: CASSQGPAGEGNEQFF. CDR3 DNA: TGTGCCAGCAGCCAAGGGCCAGCGGGAGAGGGGAATGAGCAGTTCTTC. The J gene is TRBJ2-1, the V gene TRBV3-1; 8 bases are shared with TRBD2. After removal of 1 base from V and 7 bases from J, the junction contained 9 bases not matched to a gene. CDR3 length: 16 amino acids. CDR1 is LGHDT and CDR2 is YNNKEL in the germline V gene (reference sequence).